These 15 T cell receptor beta chains came from one sample sequenced in a study of cytomegalovirus exposure and HLA in healthy donors. This PCR relied on a set of 60 Vbeta primers and 13 Jbeta primers. The assay was immunoSEQ multiplex PCR, and TCRdb's table has in-frame clones only and misses some. Found here are 200,000 or so clones, around 75% of them singletons; the top ten hold 0.35% to 0.5%. Sequenced sample: PBMCs. These receptor sequences come from a male donor in good health and CMV-seropositive.

This chain connects TRBV5-1 to TRBJ1-2; 11 bases match TRBD1. Germline lookup yields CDR1 SGHRS and CDR2 YFSETQ. V was pared by 4 bases and J by 3 bases, with 8 bases of the junction left unmatched. The CDR3 is 16 amino acids. DNA of the CDR3: TGCGCCAGCAGCCCACCGGGACAGGGGGTCGACTATGGCTACACCTTC. This encodes CASSPPGQGVDYGYTF.

The V gene is TRBV9, the J gene TRBJ1-5, with D unclear. Trimming pared 4 bases from V and 0 bases from J, leaving 11 bases between. The CDR3 spans 15 residues. Germline V CDR1 and CDR2: SGDLS, YYNGEE. The CDR3 is CASSSTTNSNQPQHF. Written as DNA, the CDR3 is TGTGCCAGCAGCTCAACAACGAATAGCAATCAGCCCCAGCATTTT. Complete variable domain (other parts from reference TRBV9 and TRBJ1-5): DSGVTQTPKHLITATGQRVTLRCSPRSGDLSVYWYQQSLDQGLQFLIQYYNGEERAKGNILERFSAQQFPDLHSELNLSSLELGDSALYFCASSSTTNSNQPQHFGDGTRLSIL.

This sequence joins TRBV5-1 and TRBJ2-3; a weak D match, TRBD2 (5 bases). CDR1 is SGHRS and CDR2 is YFSETQ in the germline V gene. The CDR3 contains 15 residues. Deletions cut 1 base from V and 3 bases from J, with 12 bases between. The DNA of the CDR3 is TGCGCCAGCAGCTTGAAAGGGAGTGAGACAGATACGCAGTATTTT. This gives the protein CASSLKGSETDTQYF.

This clone showed up just once. CDR3 bases: TGTGCCAGTAGTAGCGGGGGGCCGAGTAAGCAGTACTTC. Its translation: CASSSGGPSKQYF. This chain joins TRBV19 and TRBJ2-7; TRBD2 matches at 8 bases. Trimming at V came to 4 bases and at J to 8 bases, leaving 7 bases not matched to a gene. The CDR3 is 13 residues long. Per the germline V gene, CDR1 is LNHDA and CDR2 is SQIVND (reference sequence).

CDR3 bases: TGTGCCAGCAGCTTAGGAAGAAGCTCCTACGAGCAGTACTTC. Its translation: CASSLGRSSYEQYF. The chain has TRBV7-2 and TRBJ2-5; D gene uncertain. Matching the DNA end better, TRBJ2-7 makes the J call doubtful. The CDR3 sequence is 14 residues long. The germline V gene has CDR1 SGHTA and CDR2 FQGNSA.

The rearrangement uses TRBV12-5 and TRBJ2-3; tentative D call: TRBD2 (6 bases). This CDR3 is 14 amino acids long. Per the germline V gene, CDR1 is LGHNT and CDR2 is FRNRAP. The germline V and J ends were trimmed by 1 base and 7 bases, with 12 bases remaining between them. CDR3 DNA: TGTGCTAGTGGTTTGGACGGGGGTGTGAATACGCAGTATTTT. Its translation: CASGLDGGVNTQYF. Based on the CDR3 plus reference TRBV12-5 and TRBJ2-3, the full variable domain is DARVTQTPRHKVTEMGQEVTMRCQPILGHNTVFWYRQTMMQGLELLAYFRNRAPLDDSGMPKDRFSAEMPDATLATLKIQPSEPRDSAVYFCASGLDGGVNTQYFGPGTRLTVL.

This clone occurred a few times. The CDR3 DNA reads as TGCAGCGTTCGACTAGCGCAAGAGACCCAGTACTTC. Amino acid sequence: CSVRLAQETQYF. The chain couples TRBV29-1 to TRBJ2-5, with 8 positions matching TRBD2. The germline V gene encodes CDR1 SQVTM and CDR2 ANQGSEA. The CDR3 loop spans 12 amino acids. The V segment lost 5 bases and the J segment 2 bases; nucleotides outside the gene matches: 1.

The genes are TRBV5-1 and TRBJ1-3; TRBD1 matches at 10 bases. V lost 3 bases and J lost 2; bases outside the gene matches: 5. In germline, CDR1 is SGHRS, CDR2 YFSETQ. CDR3 length equals 16 residues. The CDR3 region is CASSSRDRGAGNTIYF. CDR3 in DNA: TGCGCCAGCAGCTCCCGGGACAGGGGCGCTGGAAACACCATATATTTT.

The rearrangement joins TRBV5-1 to TRBJ1-2, with TRBD1 as a possible D gene (6 bases). Germline assignment: CDR1 SGHRS and CDR2 YFSETQ. The V end was cut by 1 base, the J end by 8 bases, with 12 bases between. This CDR3 spans 13 amino acids. CDR3 coding DNA: TGCGCCAGCAGCTTGACAGGGTTGGAGGGCTACACCTTC. Its protein is CASSLTGLEGYTF.

The genes are TRBV27 and TRBJ2-1; 12 bases align to TRBD2. The junction had 2 bases not matched to a gene; V was cut back by 2 bases and J by 6 bases. Looked up from germline, CDR1 is MNHEY and CDR2 is SMNVEV (reference sequence). CDR3 length: 15 amino acids. The CDR3 is CASSLTTSGSNEQFF. The CDR3 DNA sequence: TGTGCCAGCAGTTTAACGACTAGCGGGAGCAATGAGCAGTTCTTC.

There are a few counts of this clone. The chain employs TRBV19 and TRBJ1-5; 7 bases line up with TRBD1. This CDR3 has 12 residues. The germline gives CDR1 LNHDA, CDR2 SQIVND (reference sequence). Trimming at V came to 4 bases and at J to 6 bases, leaving 0 bases not matched to a gene. The CDR3 nucleotides read TGTGCCAGTAGTAACAGGGGTCAGCCCCAGCATTTT. Translating gives CASSNRGQPQHF.

This chain connects TRBV4-1 to TRBJ2-1, with D perhaps matching TRBD1 (5 bases). Germline-derived CDR1 and CDR2 are MGHRA and YSYEKL. Trimming took off 0 bases at V and 0 bases at J, with 9 bases between the two ends. CDR3 length: 16 amino acids. In DNA, the CDR3 is TGCGCCAGCAGCCAAGAGGGGCCAAGCTCCTACAATGAGCAGTTCTTC. Amino acids: CASSQEGPSSYNEQFF.

This chain connects TRBV4-3 to TRBJ2-5, with D uncertain. The CDR3 totals 15 residues. V lost 0 bases and J 7 bases, leaving 15 bases between the germline ends. Per the germline V gene, CDR1 is LGHNA and CDR2 is YSLEER. CDR3: CASSQDPGGPTTQYF. CDR3 bases: TGCGCCAGCAGCCAAGATCCTGGCGGCCCAACGACCCAGTACTTC.

The J gene is TRBJ1-5, the V gene TRBV6-5; D gene ambiguous. The CDR3 extends over 15 amino acids. V was cut by 6 bases and J by 1 base, with 13 bases left in between. Germline-derived CDR1 and CDR2 are MNHEY and SVGAGI. Here the CDR3 reads CASSRGLKSNQPQHF. CDR3 DNA: TGTGCCAGCAGCCGAGGACTAAAGAGCAATCAGCCCCAGCATTTT.

CDR3 loop: CSATQTGELFF. CDR3 sequence (DNA): TGCAGTGCTACCCAAACCGGGGAGCTGTTTTTT. This rearrangement joins TRBV20-1 to TRBJ2-2; unclear D gene. The germline V and J ends were trimmed by 4 bases and 5 bases, with 5 bases remaining between them. Germline assignment: CDR1 DFQATT and CDR2 SNEGSKA (reference sequence). The CDR3 covers 11 residues.